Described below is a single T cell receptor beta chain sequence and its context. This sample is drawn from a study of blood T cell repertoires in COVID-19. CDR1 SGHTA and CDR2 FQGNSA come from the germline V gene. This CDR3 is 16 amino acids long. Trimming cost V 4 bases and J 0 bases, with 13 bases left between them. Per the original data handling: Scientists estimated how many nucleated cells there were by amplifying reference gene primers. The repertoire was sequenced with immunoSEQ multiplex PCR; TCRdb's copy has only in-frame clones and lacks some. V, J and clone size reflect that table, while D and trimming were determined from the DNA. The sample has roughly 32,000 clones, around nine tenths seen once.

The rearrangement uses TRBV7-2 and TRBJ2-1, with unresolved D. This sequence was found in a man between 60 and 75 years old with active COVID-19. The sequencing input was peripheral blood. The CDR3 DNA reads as TGTGCCAGCAGCTCCGCACCGGGTAGCTCCTACAATGAGCAGTTCTTC. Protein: CASSSAPGSSYNEQFF.